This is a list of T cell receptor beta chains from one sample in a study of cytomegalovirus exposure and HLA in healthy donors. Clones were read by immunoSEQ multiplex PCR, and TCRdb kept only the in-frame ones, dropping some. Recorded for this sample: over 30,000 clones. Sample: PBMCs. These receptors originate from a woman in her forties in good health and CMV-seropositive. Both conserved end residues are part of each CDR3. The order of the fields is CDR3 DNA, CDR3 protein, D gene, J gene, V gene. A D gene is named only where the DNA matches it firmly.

CDR3nt: TGTGCCAGCAGCCAAGGTAGCGGGGCCCTCTACAATGAGCAGTTCTTC
CDR3aa: CASSQGSGALYNEQFF
d_gene: TRBD2
j_gene: TRBJ2-1
v_gene: TRBV14

CDR3nt: TGTGCCTGGAGTCAAGACTCGATCAAAAACATTCAGTACTTC
CDR3aa: CAWSQDSIKNIQYF
d_gene: NA
j_gene: TRBJ2-4
v_gene: TRBV30

CDR3nt: TGCAGCGTAGGGGTAAACTGGGCCAACGTCCTGACTTTC
CDR3aa: CSVGVNWANVLTF
d_gene: NA
j_gene: TRBJ2-6
v_gene: TRBV29-1

CDR3nt: TGTGCCAGCAGCTTGGGCGTAAGAGTTGACGAGCAGTACTTC
CDR3aa: CASSLGVRVDEQYF
d_gene: NA
j_gene: TRBJ2-7
v_gene: TRBV5-8

CDR3nt: TGTGCCAGCAGCTTAAGCGCGGGAGCGGGCGGGGAGCTGTTTTTT
CDR3aa: CASSLSAGAGGELFF
d_gene: TRBD2
j_gene: TRBJ2-2
v_gene: TRBV11-3

CDR3nt: TGTGCCAGCAGCGTCCACAGGGGTGGGGGCGAGCAGTACTTC
CDR3aa: CASSVHRGGGEQYF
d_gene: TRBD1
j_gene: TRBJ2-7
v_gene: TRBV6-5

CDR3nt: TGTGCCAGCAGTGTCAGGATTGAAGCTTTCTTT
CDR3aa: CASSVRIEAFF
d_gene: NA
j_gene: TRBJ1-1
v_gene: TRBV6-1

CDR3nt: TGTGCCTGGCGCGCGGGGGACAGGGAGTACTTC
CDR3aa: CAWRAGDREYF
d_gene: TRBD1
j_gene: TRBJ2-5
v_gene: TRBV30

CDR3nt: TGTGCCGGGAGTGGGGGGACTAGCGGGAAAGAGACCCAGTACTTC
CDR3aa: CAGSGGTSGKETQYF
d_gene: TRBD2
j_gene: TRBJ2-5
v_gene: TRBV30

CDR3nt: TGTGCCTGGAGTGATGGGGCTGGTGATGAAAAACTGTTTTTT
CDR3aa: CAWSDGAGDEKLFF
d_gene: NA
j_gene: TRBJ1-4
v_gene: TRBV30

CDR3nt: TGTGCCAGCAGCTTAGGTGGGACATCCTACAATGAGCAGTTCTTC
CDR3aa: CASSLGGTSYNEQFF
d_gene: NA
j_gene: TRBJ2-1
v_gene: TRBV7-9

CDR3nt: TGTGCCAGCAGCCAGGACAGGGCTAAGACCCAGTACTTC
CDR3aa: CASSQDRAKTQYF
d_gene: TRBD1
j_gene: TRBJ2-5
v_gene: TRBV5-4

CDR3nt: TGTGCCAGCAGTAGAGGGCTTCGTCAGCCCCAGCATTTT
CDR3aa: CASSRGLRQPQHF
d_gene: NA
j_gene: TRBJ1-5
v_gene: TRBV27

CDR3nt: TGTGCCAGCCGACAGGGGAGGACTGAAGCTTTCTTT
CDR3aa: CASRQGRTEAFF
d_gene: TRBD1
j_gene: TRBJ1-1
v_gene: TRBV6-5

CDR3nt: TGTGCCAGCACCCCACGGGGGGAGCTGTTTTTT
CDR3aa: CASTPRGELFF
d_gene: NA
j_gene: TRBJ2-2
v_gene: TRBV6-6